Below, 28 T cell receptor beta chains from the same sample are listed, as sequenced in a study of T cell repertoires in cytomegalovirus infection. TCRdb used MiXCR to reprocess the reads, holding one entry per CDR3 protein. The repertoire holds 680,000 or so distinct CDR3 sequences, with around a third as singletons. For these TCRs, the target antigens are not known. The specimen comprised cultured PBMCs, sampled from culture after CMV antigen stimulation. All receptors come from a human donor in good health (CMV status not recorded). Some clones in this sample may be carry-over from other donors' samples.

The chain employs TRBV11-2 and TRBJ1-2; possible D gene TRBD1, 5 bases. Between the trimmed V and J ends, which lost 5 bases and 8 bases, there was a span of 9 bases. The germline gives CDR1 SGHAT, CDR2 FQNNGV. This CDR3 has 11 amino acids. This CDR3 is CASSATEGYTF. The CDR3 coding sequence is TGTGCCAGCAGCGCGACAGAAGGCTACACCTTC.

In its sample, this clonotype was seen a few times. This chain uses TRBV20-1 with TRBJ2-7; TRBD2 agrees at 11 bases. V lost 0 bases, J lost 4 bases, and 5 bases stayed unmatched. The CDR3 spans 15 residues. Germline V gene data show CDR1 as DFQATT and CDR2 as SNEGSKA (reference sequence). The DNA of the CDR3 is TGCAGTGCTAGAGACACAACTAGCGGGGGTTACGAGCAGTACTTC. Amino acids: CSARDTTSGGYEQYF.

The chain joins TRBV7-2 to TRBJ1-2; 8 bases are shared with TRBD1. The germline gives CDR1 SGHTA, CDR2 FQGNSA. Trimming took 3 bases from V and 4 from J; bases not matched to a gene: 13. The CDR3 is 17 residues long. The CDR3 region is CASSFSGTGVPGYGYTF. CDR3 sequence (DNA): TGTGCCAGCAGCTTCTCCGGGACAGGAGTCCCTGGCTATGGCTACACCTTC.

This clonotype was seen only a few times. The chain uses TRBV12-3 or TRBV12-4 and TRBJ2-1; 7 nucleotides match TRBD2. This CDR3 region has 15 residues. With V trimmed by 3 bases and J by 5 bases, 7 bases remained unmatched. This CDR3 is CASSFWGGEHNEQFF. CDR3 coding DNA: TGTGCCAGCAGTTTCTGGGGAGGGGAACACAATGAGCAGTTCTTC.

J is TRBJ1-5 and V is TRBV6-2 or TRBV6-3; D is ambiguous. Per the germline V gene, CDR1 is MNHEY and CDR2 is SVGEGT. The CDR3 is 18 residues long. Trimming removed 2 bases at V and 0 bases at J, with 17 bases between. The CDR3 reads CASSYKTYTIYSNQPQHF. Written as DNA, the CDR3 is TGTGCCAGCAGTTACAAGACATATACGATCTATAGCAATCAGCCCCAGCATTTT.

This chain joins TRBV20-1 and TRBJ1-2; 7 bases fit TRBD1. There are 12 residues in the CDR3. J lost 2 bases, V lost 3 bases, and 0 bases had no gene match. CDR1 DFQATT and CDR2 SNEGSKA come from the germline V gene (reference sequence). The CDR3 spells CSARTGNYGYTF. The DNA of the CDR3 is TGCAGTGCTAGGACAGGGAACTATGGCTACACCTTC.

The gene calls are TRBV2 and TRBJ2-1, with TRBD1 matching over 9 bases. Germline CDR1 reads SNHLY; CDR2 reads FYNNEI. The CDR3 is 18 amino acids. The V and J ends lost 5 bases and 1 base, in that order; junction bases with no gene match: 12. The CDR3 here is CASSRTKPDRGSYNEQFF. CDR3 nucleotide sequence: TGTGCCAGCAGTCGTACTAAACCGGACAGGGGTTCCTACAATGAGCAGTTCTTC.

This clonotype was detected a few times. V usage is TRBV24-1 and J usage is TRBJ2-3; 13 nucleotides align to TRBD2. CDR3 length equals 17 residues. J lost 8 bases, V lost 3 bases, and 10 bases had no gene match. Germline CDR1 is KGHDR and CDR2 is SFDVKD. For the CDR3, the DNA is TGTGCCACCAGTGATCCGGGACTAGCGGGATCGCCGGGTACGCAGTATTTT. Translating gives CATSDPGLAGSPGTQYF.

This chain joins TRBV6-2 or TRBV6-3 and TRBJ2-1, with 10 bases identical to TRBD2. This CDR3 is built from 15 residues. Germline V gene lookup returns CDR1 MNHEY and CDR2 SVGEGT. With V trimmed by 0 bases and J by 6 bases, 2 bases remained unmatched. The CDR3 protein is CASSYSLAGSNEQFF. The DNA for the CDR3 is TGTGCCAGCAGTTACTCACTAGCGGGGAGCAATGAGCAGTTCTTC.

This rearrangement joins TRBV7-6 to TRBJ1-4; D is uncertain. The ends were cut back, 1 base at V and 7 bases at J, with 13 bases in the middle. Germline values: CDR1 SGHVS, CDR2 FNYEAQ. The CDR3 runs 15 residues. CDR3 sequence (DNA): TGTGCCAGCAGCTTAGAATCAACATATCCTGAAAAACTGTTTTTT. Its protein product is CASSLESTYPEKLFF.

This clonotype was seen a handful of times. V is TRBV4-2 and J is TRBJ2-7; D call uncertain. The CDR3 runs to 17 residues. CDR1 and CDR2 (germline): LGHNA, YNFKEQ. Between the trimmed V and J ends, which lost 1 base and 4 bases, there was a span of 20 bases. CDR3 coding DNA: TGTGCCAGCAGCCAAGGAGCGATAGGGTCGGTTTTTTACGAGCAGTACTTC. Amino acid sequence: CASSQGAIGSVFYEQYF.

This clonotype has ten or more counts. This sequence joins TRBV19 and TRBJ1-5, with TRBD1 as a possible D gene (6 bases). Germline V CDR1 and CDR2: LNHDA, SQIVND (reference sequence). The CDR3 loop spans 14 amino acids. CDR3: CPHQAGAGNQPQHF. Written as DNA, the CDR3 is TGTCCTCACCAGGCAGGGGCAGGCAATCAGCCCCAGCATTTT.

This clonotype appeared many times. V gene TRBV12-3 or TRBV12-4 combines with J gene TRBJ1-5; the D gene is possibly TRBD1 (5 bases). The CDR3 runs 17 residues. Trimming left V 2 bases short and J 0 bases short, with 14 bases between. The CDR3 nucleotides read TGTGCCAGCAGTTTAAGGTTGCCGGGACTTAGCAATCAGCCCCAGCATTTT. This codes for CASSLRLPGLSNQPQHF.

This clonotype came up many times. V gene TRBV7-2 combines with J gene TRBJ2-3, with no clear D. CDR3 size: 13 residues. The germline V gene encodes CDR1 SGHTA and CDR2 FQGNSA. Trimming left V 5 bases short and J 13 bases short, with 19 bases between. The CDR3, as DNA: TGTGCCAGCAGCACATCTTCTACACCCAACAAGTATTTT. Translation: CASSTSSTPNKYF.

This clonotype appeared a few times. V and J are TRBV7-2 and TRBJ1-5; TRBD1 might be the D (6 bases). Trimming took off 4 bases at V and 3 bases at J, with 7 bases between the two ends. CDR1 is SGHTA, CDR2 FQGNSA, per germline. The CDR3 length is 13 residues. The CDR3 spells CASSWGPNQPQHF. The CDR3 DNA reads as TGTGCCAGCAGCTGGGGGCCCAATCAGCCCCAGCATTTT.

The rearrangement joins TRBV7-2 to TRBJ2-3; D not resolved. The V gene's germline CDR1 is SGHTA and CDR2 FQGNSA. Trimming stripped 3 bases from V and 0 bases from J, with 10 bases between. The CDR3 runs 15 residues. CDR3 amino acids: CASSFLGASTDTQYF. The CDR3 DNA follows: TGTGCCAGCAGCTTTTTAGGAGCTAGCACAGATACGCAGTATTTT.

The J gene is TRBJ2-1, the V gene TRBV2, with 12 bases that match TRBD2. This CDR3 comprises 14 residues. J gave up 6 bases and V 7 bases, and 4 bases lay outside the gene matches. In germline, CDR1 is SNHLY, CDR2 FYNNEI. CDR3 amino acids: CASTRTSGINEQFF. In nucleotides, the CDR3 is TGTGCCAGCACCCGGACTAGCGGGATCAATGAGCAGTTCTTC.

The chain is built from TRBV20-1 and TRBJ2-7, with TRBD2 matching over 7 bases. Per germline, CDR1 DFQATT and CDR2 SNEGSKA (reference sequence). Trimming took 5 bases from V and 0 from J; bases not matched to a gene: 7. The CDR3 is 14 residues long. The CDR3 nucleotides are TGCAGTGCTCGGGGGGACGGAGACTCCTACGAGCAGTACTTC. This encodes CSARGDGDSYEQYF.

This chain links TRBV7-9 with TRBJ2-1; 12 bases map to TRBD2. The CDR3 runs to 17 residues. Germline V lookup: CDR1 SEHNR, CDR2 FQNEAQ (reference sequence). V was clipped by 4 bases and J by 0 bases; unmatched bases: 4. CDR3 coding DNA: TGTGCCAGCAGCTCCAGGACTAGCGGGGACTCCTACAATGAGCAGTTCTTC. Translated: CASSSRTSGDSYNEQFF. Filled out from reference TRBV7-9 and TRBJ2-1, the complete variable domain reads DTGVSQNPRHKITKRGQNVTFRCDPISEHNRLYWYRQTLGQGPEFLTYFQNEAQLEKSRLLSDRFSAERPKGSFSTLEIQRTEQGDSAMYLCASSSRTSGDSYNEQFFGPGTRLTVL.

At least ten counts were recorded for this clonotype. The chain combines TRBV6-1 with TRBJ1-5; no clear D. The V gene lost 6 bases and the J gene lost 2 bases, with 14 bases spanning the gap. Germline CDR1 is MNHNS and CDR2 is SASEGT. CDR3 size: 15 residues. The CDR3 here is CASRPRHGGNQPQHF. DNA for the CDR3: TGTGCCAGCAGACCCCGGCACGGGGGCAATCAGCCCCAGCATTTT.

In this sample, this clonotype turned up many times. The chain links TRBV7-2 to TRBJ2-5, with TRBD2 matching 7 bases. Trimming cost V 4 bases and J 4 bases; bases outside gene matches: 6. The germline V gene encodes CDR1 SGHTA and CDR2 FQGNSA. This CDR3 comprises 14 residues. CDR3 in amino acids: CASSSSGARETQYF. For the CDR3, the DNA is TGTGCCAGCAGCTCCAGCGGGGCTAGAGAGACCCAGTACTTC.

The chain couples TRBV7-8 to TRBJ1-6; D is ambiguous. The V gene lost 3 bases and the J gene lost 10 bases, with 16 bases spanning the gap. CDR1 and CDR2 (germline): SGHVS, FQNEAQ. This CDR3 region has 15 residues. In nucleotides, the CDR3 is TGTGCCAGCAGCTTCGGGCCTCTCAGTCGGTCACCCCTCCACTTT. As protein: CASSFGPLSRSPLHF.

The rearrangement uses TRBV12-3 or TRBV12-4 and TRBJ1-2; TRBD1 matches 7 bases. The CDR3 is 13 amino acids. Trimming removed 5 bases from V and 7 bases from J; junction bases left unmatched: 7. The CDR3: CASSPTGSTGYTF. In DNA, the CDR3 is TGTGCCAGCAGTCCGACAGGGTCAACTGGCTACACCTTC.

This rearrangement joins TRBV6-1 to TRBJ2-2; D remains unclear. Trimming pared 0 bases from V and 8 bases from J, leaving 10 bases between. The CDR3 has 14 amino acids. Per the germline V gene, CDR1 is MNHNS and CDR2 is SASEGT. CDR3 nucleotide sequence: TGTGCCAGCAGTGAAGCTCCCTCTCCTGGGGAGCTGTTTTTT. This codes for CASSEAPSPGELFF.

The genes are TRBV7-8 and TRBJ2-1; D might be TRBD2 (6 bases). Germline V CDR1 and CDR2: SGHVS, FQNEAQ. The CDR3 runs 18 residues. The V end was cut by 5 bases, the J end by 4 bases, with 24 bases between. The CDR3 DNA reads TGTGCCAGCAGCCTCCGGGACCCTAGGCTGGGGGGTTACAATGAGCAGTTCTTC. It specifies CASSLRDPRLGGYNEQFF.

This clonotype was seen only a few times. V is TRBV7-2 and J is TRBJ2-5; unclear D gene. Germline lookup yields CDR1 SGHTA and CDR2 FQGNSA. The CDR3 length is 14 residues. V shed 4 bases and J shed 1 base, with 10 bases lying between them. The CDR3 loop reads CASSSYTPQETQYF. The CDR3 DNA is TGTGCCAGCAGCTCCTACACGCCCCAAGAGACCCAGTACTTC.

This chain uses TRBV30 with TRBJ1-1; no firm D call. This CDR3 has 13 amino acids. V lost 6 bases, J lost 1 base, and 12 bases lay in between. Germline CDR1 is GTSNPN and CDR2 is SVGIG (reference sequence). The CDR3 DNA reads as TGTGCCTGTCCTAAAATATCGAACACTGAAGCTTTCTTT. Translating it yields CACPKISNTEAFF.

CDR3 region: CSADGAYGYTF. The CDR3 DNA is TGCAGTGCTGACGGGGCTTATGGCTACACCTTC. This chain connects TRBV20-1 to TRBJ1-2; tentatively, D is TRBD1 (5 bases). CDR3 size: 11 residues. Deletions cut 5 bases from V and 5 bases from J, with 9 bases between. Germline V CDR1 and CDR2: DFQATT, SNEGSKA (reference sequence).